The TCR beta chain under discussion was sequenced for a study of cytomegalovirus exposure and HLA in healthy donors. CDR1 LGHNA and CDR2 YNFKEQ come from the germline V gene. This CDR3 is built from 14 residues. A word on this clone: Antigen: not known.

Overall study results and limits: Cytomegalovirus association was assigned to 170 or so TCR beta chains. In a later analysis, HLA-C alleles had the fewest associated TCRs, DRB1 alleles the most. Because they were indistinguishable, some V segments, including TRBV6-2 and TRBV6-3, were excluded. It has been reported that TCR beta sequences accurately predicted the HLA-A and HLA-B alleles of most subjects.

PCR used 60 Vbeta primers and 13 Jbeta primers. Here immunoSEQ multiplex PCR was the method, and the copy in TCRdb shows in-frame clones only, minus some. This sample's table has about 160,000 clones. The receptor was isolated from an older woman in good health and CMV-seronegative. This chain connects TRBV4-2 to TRBJ2-5, with TRBD2 matching over 7 bases. The better agreement between TRBJ2-7 and the DNA end casts doubt on the J call. Sequencing was performed on PBMCs. CDR3 sequence (DNA): TGTGCCAGCAGGCGGGAGCCTAGCTCCTACGAGCAGTACTTC. Encoded protein: CASRREPSSYEQYF.